This TCR beta chain was recorded in a study of neoadjuvant anti-PD-1 for oral cavity cancer. Study information: Most patients had three to four biweekly doses of 3 mg/kg nivolumab before resection. Around day 43, patients without progression received a fourth nivolumab dose before surgery.

Assay used: immunoSEQ multiplex PCR; TCRdb lists only in-frame clones, some missing. The sample yields fewer than 20,000 clones, about 70% seen once. The trim removed 5 bases at V and 4 bases at J, leaving 10 bases unmatched. Germline lookup yields CDR1 SGHAT and CDR2 FQNNGV. The CDR3 runs 16 residues. Study-wide results and limits: TCR analyses covered only a few patients per response group.

As to this clone: Its antigen is still unknown.

This material consisted of PBMCs, taken before nivolumab (anti-PD-1) treatment. The clonotype originates from a person aged 35-79 years with oral cavity squamous cell carcinoma. The chain has TRBV11-2 and TRBJ2-1; 8 nucleotides agree with TRBD2. CDR3 loop: CASSELAGTSYNEQFF. CDR3 DNA: TGTGCCAGCAGCGAATTAGCGGGAACTTCTTACAATGAGCAGTTCTTC. Combining the CDR3 with reference TRBV11-2 and TRBJ2-1 gives the whole variable domain EAGVAQSPRYKIIEKRQSVAFWCNPISGHATLYWYQQILGQGPKLLIQFQNNGVVDDSQLPKDRFSAERLKGVDSTLKIQPAKLEDSAVYLCASSELAGTSYNEQFFGPGTRLTVL.